What follows are 26 T cell receptor beta chains derived from one specimen sequenced in a study of T cells in Graves' hyperthyroidism and ophthalmopathy. The CDR3 regions of TCR beta were amplified from RNA transcripts. In the first-round RT-PCR of the TCR CDR3, the HTBI primer set was used. TCRdb recomputed calls from the multiplex PCR reads with MiXCR, one row per CDR3 protein. The sample has nearly 750,000 distinct CDR3 sequences; roughly a third are singletons. Sequencing used blood. All receptors derive from a woman aged 40 to 50 with Graves' hyperthyroidism.

The gene calls are TRBV7-9 and TRBJ2-5, with TRBD2 matching 8 bases. Trimming took 5 bases from V and 0 from J; bases not matched to a gene: 8. The germline gives CDR1 SEHNR, CDR2 FQNEAQ (reference sequence). The CDR3 consists of 16 residues. Here the CDR3 DNA reads TGTGCCAGCAGCCAAGAGGAGCGGGGGTACCAAGAGACCCAGTACTTC. It is translated as CASSQEERGYQETQYF.

This clonotype was observed a few times. This sequence joins TRBV19 and TRBJ1-2; TRBD1 matches at 8 bases. The ends lost 6 bases at V and 4 bases at J; junction bases unmatched: 4. The CDR3 length is 13 residues. The germline V gene has CDR1 LNHDA and CDR2 SQIVND (reference sequence). CDR3 residues: CASRDTGGYGYTF. CDR3 DNA: TGTGCCAGTAGGGACACAGGGGGCTATGGCTACACCTTC.

The J gene is TRBJ1-1, the V gene TRBV7-9; D remains ambiguous. Trimming took 7 bases from V and 4 from J, leaving 13 bases between them. The CDR3 is 13 amino acids. CDR1 is SEHNR and CDR2 is FQNEAQ in the germline V gene (reference sequence). CDR3 in DNA: TGTGCCAGCAATGCAGAAGTTTCCACTGAAGCTTTCTTT. Protein product: CASNAEVSTEAFF.

This clonotype was detected ten times or more. The gene calls are TRBV10-3 and TRBJ1-5; D is ambiguous. V lost 2 bases to trimming and J lost 7 bases, with 9 bases between them. The germline CDR1 and CDR2 sequences are ENHRY and SYGVKD. This CDR3 comprises 13 residues. The DNA of the CDR3 is TGTGCCATCAGTGAGACATTCGTCCAGCCCCAGCATTTT. It yields the protein CAISETFVQPQHF.

This clonotype came up a few times. A much larger clone lies one base from this, so it may be a read error. The genes are TRBV7-2 and TRBJ2-5; D remains unclear. This CDR3 comprises 11 residues. Germline V CDR1 and CDR2: SGHTA, FQGNSA. The CDR3 region is CASSSTEAQYF. As DNA, the CDR3 is TGTGCCAGCAGCTCTACAGAGGCCCAGTACTTC.

Remarks on this clonotype: This may be a read error: a much more frequent sequence differs by one nucleotide. J is TRBJ2-2 and V is TRBV10-3; D is tentatively TRBD1 or TRBD2 (6 bases each). This CDR3 has 16 residues. In germline, CDR1 is ENHRY, CDR2 SYGVKD. The CDR3 DNA is TGTGCCATCAGTGATCACGGGGGCCTGAACACCGGGGAGCCGTTTTTT. The encoded protein is CAISDHGGLNTGEPFF.

V is TRBV12-3 or TRBV12-4 and J is TRBJ1-2; TRBD1 might be the D (5 bases). V shed 2 bases and J shed 8 bases, with 12 bases lying between them. The CDR3 spans 13 residues. DNA of the CDR3: TGTGCCAGCAGTTTAAGTCAGGGAGGCGGCTACACCTTC. It specifies CASSLSQGGGYTF.

This clonotype occurred once. The chain is built from TRBV16 and TRBJ2-3; tentatively, D is TRBD1 (5 bases). The CDR3 sequence is 15 residues long. V dropped 2 bases and J dropped 4 bases, with 13 bases sitting between them. The germline CDR1 and CDR2 sequences are KGHSY and FQNENV. The CDR3 here is CASSQAGQGADTQYF. The CDR3, as DNA: TGTGCCAGCAGCCAAGCAGGGCAAGGCGCAGATACGCAGTATTTT.

The gene calls are TRBV7-9 and TRBJ2-5; the D gene is possibly TRBD1 (6 bases). The J call may be incorrect, as the DNA end agrees better with TRBJ2-7. This CDR3 comprises 14 residues. Germline values: CDR1 SEHNR, CDR2 FQNEAQ (reference sequence). CDR3 nucleotides: TGTGCCAGCAAATTAGTGGGGGCCACCTACGAGCAGTACTTC. Protein: CASKLVGATYEQYF.

The rearrangement links TRBV2 to TRBJ2-3; maybe TRBD2 (6 bases). The CDR3 loop spans 16 amino acids. CDR1 is SNHLY, CDR2 FYNNEI, per germline. V lost 2 bases and J lost 0, with 12 bases in between. The CDR3 DNA reads TGTGCCAGCAGTGAACGGGTAGCGGCCAGCACAGATACGCAGTATTTT. It yields the protein CASSERVAASTDTQYF.

V gene TRBV7-9 combines with J gene TRBJ1-6; possibly TRBD1 for D (5 bases). The germline CDR1 and CDR2 sequences are SEHNR and FQNEAQ (reference sequence). Trimming took off 5 bases at V and 17 bases at J, with 16 bases between the two ends. This CDR3 has 12 residues. DNA for the CDR3: TGTGCCAGCAGCATGGGACGTCCCACCATCCACTTT. It specifies CASSMGRPTIHF.

At least ten counts were recorded for this clonotype. This chain connects TRBV5-1 to TRBJ2-5; 8 bases agree with TRBD1. There are 14 residues in the CDR3. Germline V gene sequence: CDR1 SGHRS, CDR2 YFSETQ. Trimming cost V 4 bases and J 2 bases; bases outside gene matches: 4. CDR3: CASSIGQGQETQYF. DNA for the CDR3: TGCGCCAGCAGCATCGGACAGGGACAAGAGACCCAGTACTTC.

The chain combines TRBV6-1 with TRBJ2-7, with 9 bases that match TRBD2. CDR3 length equals 16 residues. Trimming at V came to 3 bases and at J to 0 bases, leaving 6 bases not matched to a gene. CDR1 and CDR2 (germline): MNHNS, SASEGT. CDR3: CASSDHSGGISYEQYF. Written as DNA, the CDR3 is TGTGCCAGCAGTGACCATAGCGGGGGAATCTCCTACGAGCAGTACTTC.

This clonotype has a count of ten or more. This chain uses TRBV9 with TRBJ2-6; 8 nucleotides match TRBD1. Trimming took 6 bases from V and 1 from J; bases not matched to a gene: 12. The CDR3 totals 18 residues. Per germline, CDR1 SGDLS and CDR2 YYNGEE. The CDR3 DNA is TGTGCCAGCACCACCGACGACAGGGGCCTATCTGGGGCCAACGTCCTGACTTTC. Its protein is CASTTDDRGLSGANVLTF.

The CDR3 DNA sequence: TGTGCCAGCAGCCCATTACAGGGGGTAATTAATCAGCCCCAGCATTTT. Its protein is CASSPLQGVINQPQHF. The chain couples TRBV11-2 to TRBJ1-5; 8 bases line up with TRBD1. The CDR3 length is 16 residues. Germline V lookup: CDR1 SGHAT, CDR2 FQNNGV. After removal of 5 bases from V and 4 bases from J, the junction contained 10 bases not matched to a gene.

The chain carries TRBV4-1 and TRBJ2-5; 9 positions agree with TRBD1. The ends lost 0 bases at V and 6 bases at J; junction bases unmatched: 8. CDR1 and CDR2 (germline): MGHRA, YSYEKL. CDR3 length: 16 amino acids. Here the CDR3 reads CASSQDRDRARQTQYF. DNA for the CDR3: TGCGCCAGCAGCCAAGATAGGGACAGGGCAAGACAGACCCAGTACTTC.

This chain uses TRBV15 with TRBJ1-3; 9 bases agree with TRBD1. With V trimmed by 1 base and J by 2 bases, 0 bases remained unmatched. The CDR3 totals 15 residues. Germline assignment: CDR1 LNHNV and CDR2 YYDKDF (reference sequence). For the CDR3, the DNA is TGTGCCACCAGCAGAGGGACAGGGGCTGGAAACACCATATATTTT. Protein sequence: CATSRGTGAGNTIYF.

This clonotype appeared many times. The CDR3 sequence: CASSIWTENTEAFF. Written as DNA, the CDR3 is TGTGCCAGTAGTATATGGACAGAGAACACTGAAGCTTTCTTT. V is TRBV19 and J is TRBJ1-1; a weak D match, TRBD1 (6 bases). Trimming shortened V by 2 bases and J by 1 base, and 8 bases separated the two germline ends. Germline V CDR1 and CDR2: LNHDA, SQIVND (reference sequence). The CDR3 has 14 amino acids.

This sequence joins TRBV7-9 and TRBJ2-3; no firm D call. Germline lookup yields CDR1 SEHNR and CDR2 FQNEAQ (reference sequence). This CDR3 region has 13 residues. The V end was cut by 3 bases, the J end by 6 bases, with 10 bases between. CDR3 region: CASSFGPLDTQYF. As DNA, the CDR3 is TGTGCCAGCAGCTTTGGGCCGCTCGATACGCAGTATTTT.

The V call is TRBV6-6, the J call TRBJ1-1; D uncertain. The V end lost 2 bases, the J end lost 5 bases, and 15 bases lay between the germline ends. Germline assignment: CDR1 MNHNY and CDR2 SVGAGI (reference sequence). This CDR3 contains 15 residues. The CDR3 protein is CASSYLGRPGTEAFF. In DNA form, the CDR3 reads TGTGCCAGCAGTTACCTTGGCAGGCCGGGGACTGAAGCTTTCTTT.

The chain uses TRBV7-4 and TRBJ2-7; TRBD2 agrees at 7 bases. The CDR3 is made up of 15 amino acids. Germline CDR1 reads SGHVT; CDR2 reads SQSDAQ. J gave up 7 bases and V 1 base, and 10 bases lay outside the gene matches. CDR3: CASSLDGGGNNEQYF. Written as DNA, the CDR3 is TGTGCCAGCAGCTTAGATGGGGGAGGGAACAATGAGCAGTACTTC.

This clonotype occurred many times. CDR3 in amino acids: CASSVGPGTTEAFF. CDR3 bases: TGTGCCAGCAGCGTAGGTCCAGGGACCACTGAAGCTTTCTTT. V and J are TRBV9 and TRBJ1-1, with D perhaps matching TRBD1 (5 bases). The V end was cut by 0 bases, the J end by 4 bases, with 10 bases between. Germline lookup yields CDR1 SGDLS and CDR2 YYNGEE. The CDR3 consists of 14 residues. Combining the CDR3 with reference TRBV9 and TRBJ1-1 gives the whole variable domain DSGVTQTPKHLITATGQRVTLRCSPRSGDLSVYWYQQSLDQGLQFLIQYYNGEERAKGNILERFSAQQFPDLHSELNLSSLELGDSALYFCASSVGPGTTEAFFGQGTRLTVV.

This clonotype was recorded at least ten times. V and J are TRBV20-1 and TRBJ2-7; no firm D call. Trimming left V 0 bases short and J 4 bases short, with 4 bases between. This CDR3 has 11 amino acids. Per the germline V gene, CDR1 is DFQATT and CDR2 is SNEGSKA (reference sequence). CDR3 nucleotides: TGCAGTGCTAGAGAAAGGTACGAGCAGTACTTC. This codes for CSARERYEQYF.

This clonotype was seen ten or more times. The V gene is TRBV20-1, the J gene TRBJ1-5; TRBD1 is a possible D gene (5 bases). Germline CDR1 reads DFQATT; CDR2 reads SNEGSKA (reference sequence). There are 13 residues in the CDR3. The V and J ends lost 3 bases and 4 bases respectively, with 10 bases between them. The CDR3 region is CSASDSTNQPQHF. The CDR3 DNA sequence: TGCAGTGCTAGTGACAGTACAAATCAGCCCCAGCATTTT.

In regard to this clonotype: Possible read error: a much larger clone is one base away. The chain links TRBV5-5 to TRBJ1-2; D call uncertain. The CDR3 is 14 amino acids. CDR1 SGHKS and CDR2 YYEKEE come from the germline V gene (reference sequence). CDR3 nucleotides: TGCGCCAGCCGACCAACCGCAGGATCGGGTGGCTACACCTTC. As protein: CASRPTAGSGGYTF.

At least ten counts were recorded for this clonotype. The rearrangement joins TRBV7-9 to TRBJ2-6; D gene uncertain. The germline V gene encodes CDR1 SEHNR and CDR2 FQNEAQ (reference sequence). CDR3 size: 13 residues. The ends were cut back, 7 bases at V and 0 bases at J, with 4 bases in the middle. The CDR3 DNA sequence: TGTGCCAGCACACACTCTGGGGCCAACGTCCTGACTTTC. It specifies CASTHSGANVLTF.